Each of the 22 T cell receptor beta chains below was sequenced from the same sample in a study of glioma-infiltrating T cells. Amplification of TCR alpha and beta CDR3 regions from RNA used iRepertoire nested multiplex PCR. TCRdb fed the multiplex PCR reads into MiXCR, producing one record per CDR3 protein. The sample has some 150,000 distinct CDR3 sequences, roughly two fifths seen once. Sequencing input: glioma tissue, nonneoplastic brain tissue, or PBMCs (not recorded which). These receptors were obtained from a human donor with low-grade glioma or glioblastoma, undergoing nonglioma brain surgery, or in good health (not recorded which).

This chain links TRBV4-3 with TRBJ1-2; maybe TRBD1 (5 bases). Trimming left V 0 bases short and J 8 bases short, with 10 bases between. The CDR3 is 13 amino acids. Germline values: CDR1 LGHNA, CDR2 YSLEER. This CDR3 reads CASSQESGGGYTF. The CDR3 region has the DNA TGCGCCAGCAGCCAAGAGTCCGGGGGAGGCTACACCTTC.

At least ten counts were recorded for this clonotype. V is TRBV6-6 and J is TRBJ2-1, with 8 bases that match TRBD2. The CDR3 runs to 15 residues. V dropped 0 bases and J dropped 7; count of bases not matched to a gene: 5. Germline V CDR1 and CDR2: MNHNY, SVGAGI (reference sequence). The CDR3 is CASSYSSGVTNEQFF. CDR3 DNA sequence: TGTGCCAGCAGTTACTCTAGCGGGGTAACTAATGAGCAGTTCTTC.

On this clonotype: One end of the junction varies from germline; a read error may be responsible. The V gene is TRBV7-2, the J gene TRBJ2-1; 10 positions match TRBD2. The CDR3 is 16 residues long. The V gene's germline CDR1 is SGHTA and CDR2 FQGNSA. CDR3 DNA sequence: TGTGCCAGCAGCCAGCCTCTAGCGGGGGTAGGCAATGAGAAGTTCTTC. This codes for CASSQPLAGVGNEKFF.

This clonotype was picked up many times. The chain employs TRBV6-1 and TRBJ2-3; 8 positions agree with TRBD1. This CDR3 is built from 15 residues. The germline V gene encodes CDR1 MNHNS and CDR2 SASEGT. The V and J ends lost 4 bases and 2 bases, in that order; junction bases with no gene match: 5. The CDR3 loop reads CASSGRGRTTDTQYF. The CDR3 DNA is TGTGCCAGCAGTGGCAGGGGGCGCACCACAGATACGCAGTATTTT.

The CDR3 spells CASSGRDRGVHEQYF. The CDR3 nucleotides are TGTGCCAGCAGTGGCCGGGACAGGGGAGTCCACGAGCAGTACTTC. This chain joins TRBV6-1 and TRBJ2-7; 10 bases are shared with TRBD1. From germline, CDR1 is MNHNS and CDR2 SASEGT. J lost 5 bases, V lost 4 bases, and 8 bases had no gene match. The CDR3 has 15 residues.

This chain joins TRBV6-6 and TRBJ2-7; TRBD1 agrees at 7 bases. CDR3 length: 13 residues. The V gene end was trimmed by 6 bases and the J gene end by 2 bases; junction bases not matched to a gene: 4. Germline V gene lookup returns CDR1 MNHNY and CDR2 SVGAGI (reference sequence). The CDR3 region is CASRPTGTYEQYF. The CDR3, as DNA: TGTGCCAGCAGGCCGACAGGGACCTACGAGCAGTACTTC.

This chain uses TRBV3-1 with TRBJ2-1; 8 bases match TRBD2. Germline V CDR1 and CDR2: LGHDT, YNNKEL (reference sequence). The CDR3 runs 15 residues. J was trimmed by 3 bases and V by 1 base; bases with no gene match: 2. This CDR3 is CASSQGSGNYNEQFF. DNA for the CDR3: TGTGCCAGCAGCCAAGGTAGCGGGAACTACAATGAGCAGTTCTTC.

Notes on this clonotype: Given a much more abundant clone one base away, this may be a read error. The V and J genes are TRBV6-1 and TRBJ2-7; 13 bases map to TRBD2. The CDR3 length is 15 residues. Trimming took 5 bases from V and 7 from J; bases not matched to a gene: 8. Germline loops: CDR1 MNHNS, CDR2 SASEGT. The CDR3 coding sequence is TGTGCCAGCAGTTCGGGGACTAGCGGGGTATATGAGCAGTACTTC. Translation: CASSSGTSGVYEQYF.

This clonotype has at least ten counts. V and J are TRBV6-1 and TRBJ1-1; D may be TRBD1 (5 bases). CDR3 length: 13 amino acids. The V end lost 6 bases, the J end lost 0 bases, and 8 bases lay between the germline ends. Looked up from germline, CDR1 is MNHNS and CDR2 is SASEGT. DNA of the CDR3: TGTGCCAGCAGGGGACCTATGAACACTGAAGCTTTCTTT. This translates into CASRGPMNTEAFF.

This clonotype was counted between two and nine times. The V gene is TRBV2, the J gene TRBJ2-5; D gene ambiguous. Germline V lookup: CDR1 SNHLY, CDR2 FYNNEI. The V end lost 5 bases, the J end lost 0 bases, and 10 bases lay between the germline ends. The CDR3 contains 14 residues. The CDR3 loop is CASSYGRYQETQYF. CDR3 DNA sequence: TGTGCCAGCAGTTACGGGCGGTACCAAGAGACCCAGTACTTC.

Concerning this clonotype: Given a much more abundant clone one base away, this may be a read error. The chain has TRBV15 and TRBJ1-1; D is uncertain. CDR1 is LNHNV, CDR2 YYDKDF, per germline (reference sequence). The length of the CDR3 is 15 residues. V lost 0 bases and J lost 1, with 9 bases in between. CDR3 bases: TGTGCCACCAGCAGAGATGGGTCGAAGAACACTGAAGCTTTCTTT. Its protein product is CATSRDGSKNTEAFF.

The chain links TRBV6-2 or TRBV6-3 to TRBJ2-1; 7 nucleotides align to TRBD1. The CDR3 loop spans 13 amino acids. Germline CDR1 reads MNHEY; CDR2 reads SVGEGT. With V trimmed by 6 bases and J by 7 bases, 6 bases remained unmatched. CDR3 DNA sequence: TGTGCCAGCAGCCGATACAGGGGTAATGAGCAGTTCTTC. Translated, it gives CASSRYRGNEQFF.

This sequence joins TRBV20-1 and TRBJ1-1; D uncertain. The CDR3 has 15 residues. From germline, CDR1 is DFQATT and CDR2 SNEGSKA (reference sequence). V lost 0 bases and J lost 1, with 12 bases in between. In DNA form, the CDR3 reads TGCAGTGCTAGAGAGTTTGAGACGGCGAACACTGAAGCTTTCTTT. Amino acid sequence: CSAREFETANTEAFF.

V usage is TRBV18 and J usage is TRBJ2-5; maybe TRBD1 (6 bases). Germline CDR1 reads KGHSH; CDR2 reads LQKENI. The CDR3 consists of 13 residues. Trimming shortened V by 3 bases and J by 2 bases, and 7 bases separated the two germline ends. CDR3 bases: TGTGCCAGCTCACCGGGACATCAAGAGACCCAGTACTTC. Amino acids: CASSPGHQETQYF.

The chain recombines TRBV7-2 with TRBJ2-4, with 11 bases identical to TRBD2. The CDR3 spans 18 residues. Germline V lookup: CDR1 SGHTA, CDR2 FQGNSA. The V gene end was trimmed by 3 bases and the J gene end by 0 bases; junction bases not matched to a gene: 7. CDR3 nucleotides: TGTGCCAGCAGCTTCCCTCTAGCGGGGGGTCTAGCCAAAAACATTCAGTACTTC. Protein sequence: CASSFPLAGGLAKNIQYF. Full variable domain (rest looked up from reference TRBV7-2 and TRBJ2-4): GAGVSQSPSNKVTEKGKDVELRCDPISGHTALYWYRQSLGQGLEFLIYFQGNSAPDKSGLPSDRFSAERTGGSVSTLTIQRTQQEDSAVYLCASSFPLAGGLAKNIQYFGAGTRLSVL.

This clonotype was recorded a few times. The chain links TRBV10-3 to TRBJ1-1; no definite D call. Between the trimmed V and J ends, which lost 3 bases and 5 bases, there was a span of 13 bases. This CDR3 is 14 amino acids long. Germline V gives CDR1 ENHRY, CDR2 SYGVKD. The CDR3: CAISESDAITEAFF. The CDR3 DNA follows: TGTGCCATCAGTGAATCCGACGCGATAACTGAAGCTTTCTTT.

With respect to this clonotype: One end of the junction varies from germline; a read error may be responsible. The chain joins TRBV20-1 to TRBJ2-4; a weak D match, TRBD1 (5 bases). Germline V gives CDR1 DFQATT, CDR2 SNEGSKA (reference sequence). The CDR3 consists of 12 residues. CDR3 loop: CSAPPTENIQHF. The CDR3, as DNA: TGCAGTGCCCCCCCGACAGAAAACATTCAGCACTTC.

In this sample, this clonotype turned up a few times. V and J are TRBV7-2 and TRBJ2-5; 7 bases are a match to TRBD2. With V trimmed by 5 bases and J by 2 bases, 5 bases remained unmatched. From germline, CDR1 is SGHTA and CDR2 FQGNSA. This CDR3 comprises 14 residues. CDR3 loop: CASSGWGGQETQYF. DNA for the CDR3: TGTGCCAGCAGCGGATGGGGGGGTCAAGAGACCCAGTACTTC.

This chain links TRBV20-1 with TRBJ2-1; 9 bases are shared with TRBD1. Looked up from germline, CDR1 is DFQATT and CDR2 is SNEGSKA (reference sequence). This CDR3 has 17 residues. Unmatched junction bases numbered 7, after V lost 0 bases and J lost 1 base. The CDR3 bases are TGCAGTGCTAGAGATGAGGCCGGGACAGGGTCCTACAATGAGCAGTTCTTC. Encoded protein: CSARDEAGTGSYNEQFF.

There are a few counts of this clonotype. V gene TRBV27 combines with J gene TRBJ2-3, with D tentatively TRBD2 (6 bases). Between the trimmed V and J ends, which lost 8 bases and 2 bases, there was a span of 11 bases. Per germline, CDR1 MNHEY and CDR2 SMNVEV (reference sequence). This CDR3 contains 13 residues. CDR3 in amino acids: CASFGGNTDTQYF. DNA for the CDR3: TGTGCCAGCTTCGGGGGAAACACAGATACGCAGTATTTT.

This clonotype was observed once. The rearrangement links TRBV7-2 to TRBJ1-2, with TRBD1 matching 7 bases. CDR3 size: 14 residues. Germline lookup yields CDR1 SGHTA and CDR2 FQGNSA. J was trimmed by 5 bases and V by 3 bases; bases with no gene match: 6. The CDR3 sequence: CASSFPGTAYGYTF. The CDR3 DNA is TGTGCCAGCAGCTTTCCGGGGACAGCTTATGGCTACACCTTC.

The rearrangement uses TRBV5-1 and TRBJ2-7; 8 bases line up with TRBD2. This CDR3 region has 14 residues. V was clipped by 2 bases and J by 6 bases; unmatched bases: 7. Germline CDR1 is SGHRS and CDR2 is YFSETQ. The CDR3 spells CASSFALAGGEQYF. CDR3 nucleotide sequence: TGCGCCAGCAGCTTCGCCCTAGCGGGCGGCGAGCAGTACTTC.